What follows is one TCR beta chain and its context. This clone was found a few times. Its antigen has not been determined. Nothing much larger sits one base from this clone, and base qualities are not available. The CDR3 starts with the cysteine, ends with the phenylalanine, and has 14 residues. Only the CDR3 DNA stays, 42 bases, in frame from base 1. Trimmed from V: 6 bases; trimmed from J: 5 bases; junction bases lacking a gene match: 7. The germline V gene (reference sequence) sets CDR1 to MNHNY and CDR2 to SVGAGI. This entry is derived from a study of shared clonotypes between healthy human individuals (dated by TCRdb to the early 2020s). Some background on the complete study: The cohort included three men and a couple of women between 18 and 49 years of age. Blood TCR repertoires of a handful of healthy adults were deeply sequenced to estimate repertoire size and the extent of clonotype sharing between individuals. Per donor, three plates each were used for CD4 naive and CD4 memory, two for CD8 naive, and one for CD8 memory. Between about 0.94 and 8.9 billion PBMCs per donor were obtained by leukapheresis. To increase sequencing depth and limit assay-specific biases, TCR repertoire library preparation and sequencing were carried out by different laboratories using diverse techniques. The research as a whole found: Incomplete sequencing was indicated by rarefaction of sorted-subset datasets, despite the large sequencing depth. Naive subsets generally had larger estimated clonotype richness than memory subsets did. Pairwise subsampling led to the expectation that sequencing depth would affect the degree of clonotype sharing among donors. About 4.5% of naive CD4, more than 3% of naive CD8, around 2.3% of memory CD4, and roughly 0.4% of memory CD8 clonotypes were shared across several donors. Sampling was limited to blood, and TCR repertoires in tissue likely differ from TCR repertoires in blood. Clonotypes shared by all four sorted-subset donors showed higher generation probabilities than non-shared clonotypes. Because the study included a small number of donors, the genetic and exposure-history diversity represented was limited.

Healthy HIV-negative adults with no recently reported acute infections or vaccinations were included as donors. Only Caucasian adults living in Nashville, Tennessee, USA were represented among the donors. CD4+ T cells were enriched through magnetic negative selection, after which naive cells were positively selected on CD45RA and the remaining negative fraction served as the memory subset. After blood collection by leukapheresis, PBMCs were isolated using Ficoll-Histopaque density gradient centrifugation and then cryopreserved in the vapor phase of liquid nitrogen. Analytical flow cytometry was used to check the purity and quantity of every magnetically sorted T cell population. Each sorted fraction had its genomic DNA isolated and then quantified by UV absorbance on a Nanodrop 2000c. TCR CDR3 regions were amplified from genomic DNA by multiplex PCR using the deep immunoSEQ assay. Extracted genomic DNA from each cell subset was spread evenly across all wells of several immunoSEQ 96-well plates, with each plate serving as a replicate. For sorted subsets, each replicate PCR was loaded with about 0.2 ug genomic DNA, equivalent to 32,000 or so T cell genomes. Purified libraries were measured with a Qubit 3.0 fluorometer, size-checked on a Bioanalyzer 2100, and measured again with the KAPA Library Quantification kit. A separate single-read 150-cycle Illumina NextSeq 550 flow cell was used to sequence each immunoSEQ 96-well plate. The paper's processing steps were these. Because only junctional sequences without quality scores were contained in the immunoSEQ output, filtering matching that applied to full-length reads could not be performed. Sequences were annotated with PyIR, a Python wrapper for IgBLAST v1.9, and V/J genes and CDR3 were assigned using IMGT germline references. Any read was removed if the V/J assignment was weak (E-value above 1e-6), the CDR3 was missing, or the read contained stop codons, out-of-frame junctions, or ambiguous translated residues. V3J clonotypes were defined as sequences sharing the same inferred V gene, J gene, and CDR3 amino acid sequence. Percentage overlap between repertoires was computed as shared unique clonotypes divided by the size of the smaller repertoire. RTK rarefaction, the Chao1 estimator, and Recon v2.1 estimates of unobserved clonotypes were used to assess repertoire richness. Generation probabilities for all TCRbeta clonotypes obtained by the gDNA method from a handful of donors were computed using OLGA. The source is immuneACCESS, and TCRdb retained only in-frame sequences with V and J called. Part of the clones is not carried over; for the studies checked, unresolved V genes explain less than half of this, and the remainder is unexplained. Clonal size and the V and J genes are those of that table, whereas D and trimming came from the DNA. The sample table shows fewer than 400,000 clones, and about 74% are seen once. The leading ten clones occupy 10% of the sample.

The chain uses TRBV6-6 and TRBJ1-5; 7 junctional bases match TRBD1. The clonotype originates from a young man in good health. The sequenced sample was memory CD4+ T cells sorted from blood. The sample's cell subset or site label, in plain terms: CD45RA-negative fraction. The nucleotide sequence reads TGTGCCAGCAGCCTCGACAGGGAAGATCAGCCCCAGCATTTT. This translates into CASSLDREDQPQHF.